This T cell receptor (beta chain) is from a study of type 1 regulatory T cells (dated by TCRdb to about 2021). About the investigation overall: The study characterized an in vitro protocol that generated a Tr1-enriched, alloantigen-specific CD4 T cell product named T-allo10. Patients with hematological malignancies who were receiving allogeneic hematopoietic stem cell transplantation were the group in which T-allo10 was being clinically evaluated.

Broad study findings and their caveats: Compared with non-Tr1 cells, Tr1 cells had a TCR repertoire that was more restricted, a finding the study read as clonal expansion induced by alloantigen.

V drops 6 bases and J drops 1 base, leaving 6 bases in between. The germline V gene encodes CDR1 DFQATT and CDR2 SNEGSKA (reference sequence). The CDR3 has 11 amino acids, counting the end cysteine and phenylalanine. Only CDR3 DNA is held: 33 bases, read in frame from base 1. Sequencing used an Illumina MiSeq. TCRdb reran the public reads through fastp at Q25 and MiXCR, keeping productive beta chains. When rows share a CDR3 protein, they turn into one entry using the most common DNA and genes. The sample has some 71,000 distinct CDR3 sequences on record, under 25% of them singletons. The ten largest clones take up around 8.1% of the sample. A remark on this clonotype: The antigen it recognizes is unknown. No much larger clonotype is one base removed from it; base qualities were not supplied.

The chain employs TRBV20-1 and TRBJ1-1, with the D gene not confidently named. Sequencing was done on a sample of cultured type 1 regulatory T (Tr1) cells, either the whole culture or a sorted fraction (not recorded which). Read against the paper, the sample's cell subset or site label means: type 1 regulatory T cells sorted from the T-allo10 product. The sequence was obtained from a human donor in good health. For the CDR3, the sequence is CSARWNTEAFF. The nucleotide sequence reads as follows: TGCAGTGCCCGTTGGAACACTGAAGCTTTCTTT.